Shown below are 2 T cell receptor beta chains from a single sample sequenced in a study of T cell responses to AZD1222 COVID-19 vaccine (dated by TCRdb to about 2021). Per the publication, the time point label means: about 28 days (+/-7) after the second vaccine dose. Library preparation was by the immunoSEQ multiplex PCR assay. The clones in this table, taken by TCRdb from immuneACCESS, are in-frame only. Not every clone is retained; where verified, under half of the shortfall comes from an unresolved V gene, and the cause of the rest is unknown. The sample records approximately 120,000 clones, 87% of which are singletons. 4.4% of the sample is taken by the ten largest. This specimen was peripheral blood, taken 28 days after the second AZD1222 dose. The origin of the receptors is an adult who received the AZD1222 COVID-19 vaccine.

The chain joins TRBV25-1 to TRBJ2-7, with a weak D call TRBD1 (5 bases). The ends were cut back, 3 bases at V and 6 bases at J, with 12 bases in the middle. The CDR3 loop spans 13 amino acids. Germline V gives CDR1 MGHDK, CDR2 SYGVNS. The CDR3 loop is CASSEAGLGEQYF. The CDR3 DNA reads TGTGCCAGCAGTGAGGCAGGGTTAGGCGAGCAGTACTTC.

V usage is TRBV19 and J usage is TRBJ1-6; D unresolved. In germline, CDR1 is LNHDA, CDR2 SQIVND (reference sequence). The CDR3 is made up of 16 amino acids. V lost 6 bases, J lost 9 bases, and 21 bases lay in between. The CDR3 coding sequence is TGTGCCAGTAGCTTCTCCTCAACCGTCCCGGGTTCACCCCTCCACTTT. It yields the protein CASSFSSTVPGSPLHF.